These T cell receptor beta chains were read from a single sample in a study of lymphopenia after photon versus proton radiotherapy. Profiling relied on immunoSEQ multiplex PCR, and the TCRdb table lists in-frame clones only, not all of them. The repertoire has about 70,000 clones, roughly 92% of them found once; the top ten carry approximately 2%. The material was peripheral blood, obtained from a patient treated with photon-based radiotherapy. These receptors were taken from a woman between 40 and 50 years old with cholangiocarcinoma. Both conserved end residues are part of each CDR3. The D gene is left open where the match is weak. Clone size, where shown, is once, few, many, or a class for clones that have expanded.

v_gene,abundance,j_gene,d_gene,CDR3aa,CDR3nt
TRBV5-1,NA,TRBJ2-6,NA,CASSLGLRKLSGANVLTF,TGCGCCAGCAGCTTGGGACTGCGGAAACTTTCTGGGGCCAACGTCCTGACTTTC
TRBV6-1,NA,TRBJ1-5,NA,CASSDNVANQPQHF,TGTGCCAGCAGTGACAATGTCGCTAATCAGCCCCAGCATTTT
TRBV5-1,NA,TRBJ2-7,TRBD2,CASSPPGWIAGVKNEQYF,TGCGCCAGCAGCCCCCCCGGTTGGATAGCGGGAGTGAAGAACGAGCAGTACTTC
TRBV19,NA,TRBJ1-5,NA,CASSIEGTGLPPQHF,TGTGCCAGTAGTATAGAAGGGACGGGGCTGCCGCCCCAGCATTTT
TRBV12-5,NA,TRBJ1-1,TRBD1,CASGLDGQGGGFAFF,TGTGCTAGTGGTTTGGATGGACAGGGAGGGGGGTTTGCTTTCTTT
TRBV28,NA,TRBJ2-7,TRBD1,CASSLVGQGNSYEQYF,TGTGCCAGCAGTTTAGTGGGACAGGGGAACTCCTACGAGCAGTACTTC
TRBV4-3,NA,TRBJ2-7,TRBD1,CASSPRTGLAEQYF,TGCGCCAGCAGCCCCAGGACAGGTTTGGCCGAGCAGTACTTC
TRBV9,NA,TRBJ1-3,TRBD1,CASSVSPEDRRNTIYF,TGTGCCAGCAGCGTTTCTCCGGAGGACAGGAGAAACACCATATATTTT
TRBV23-1,NA,TRBJ1-4,NA,CASSLDQGQTNEKLFF,TGCGCCAGCAGTCTCGATCAGGGGCAGACTAATGAAAAACTGTTTTTT
TRBV20-1,NA,TRBJ1-1,NA,CSARDRSVAFF,TGCAGTGCTAGAGATCGGTCAGTAGCTTTCTTT
TRBV6-4,NA,TRBJ1-1,TRBD1,CASEQGPAWDTEAFF,TGTGCCAGCGAACAGGGGCCGGCATGGGACACTGAAGCTTTCTTT
TRBV28,NA,TRBJ2-7,NA,CASTRPSTYEQYF,TGTGCCAGCACCCGGCCCTCCACCTACGAGCAGTACTTC
TRBV7-2,NA,TRBJ2-7,NA,CASSLAPGTVRF,TGTGCCAGCAGCTTAGCGCCAGGGACGGTGCGCTTC
TRBV7-2,few,TRBJ1-3,NA,CASSSVVGNTIYF,TGTGCCAGCAGCTCCGTCGTTGGAAACACCATATATTTT
TRBV7-2,NA,TRBJ2-1,NA,CASIRPESYNEQFF,TGTGCCAGCATCCGACCGGAGTCCTACAATGAGCAGTTCTTC
TRBV9,NA,TRBJ2-3,TRBD2,CASSVAAGGSGDTQYF,TGTGCCAGCAGCGTAGCTGCGGGGGGGTCCGGAGATACGCAGTATTTT
TRBV30,NA,TRBJ1-2,NA,CAWRGQGGRNYGYTF,TGTGCCTGGAGGGGCCAAGGGGGGAGGAACTATGGCTACACCTTC
TRBV2,NA,TRBJ2-3,TRBD2,CASTLGGSGTDTQYF,TGTGCCAGCACCCTGGGGGGGTCCGGCACAGATACGCAGTATTTT
TRBV30,NA,TRBJ2-3,NA,CAWSLGGPSTDTQYF,TGTGCCTGGAGCCTCGGAGGTCCTAGCACAGATACGCAGTATTTT
TRBV6-1,NA,TRBJ1-4,TRBD1,CASSGTGTGERKLFF,TGTGCCAGCAGTGGCACCGGGACAGGGGAGAGAAAACTGTTTTTT
TRBV7-8,few,TRBJ2-7,NA,CASSLGLAGYEQYF,TGTGCCAGCAGCTTAGGTCTGGCGGGTTACGAGCAGTACTTC
TRBV10-1,NA,TRBJ2-3,NA,CATQEGGTDTQYF,TGCGCCACCCAAGAGGGAGGCACAGATACGCAGTATTTT
TRBV27,NA,TRBJ2-1,NA,CASSDPSGVYNEQFF,TGTGCCAGCAGCGATCCATCGGGGGTATACAATGAGCAGTTCTTC
TRBV25-1,NA,TRBJ2-7,NA,CASSVGDSSYEQYF,TGTGCCAGCAGTGTCGGCGATAGCTCCTACGAGCAGTACTTC
TRBV5-4,NA,TRBJ2-2,TRBD2,CASSPLGGAKAGELFF,TGTGCCAGCAGCCCTCTCGGGGGGGCTAAGGCCGGGGAGCTGTTTTTT
TRBV29-1,NA,TRBJ1-1,NA,CSGGNTEAFF,TGCAGCGGCGGTAACACTGAAGCTTTCTTT
TRBV5-6,NA,TRBJ1-4,NA,CASSLPPRGEATNEKLFF,TGTGCCAGCAGCTTGCCCCCCAGGGGAGAGGCAACTAATGAAAAACTGTTTTTT
TRBV7-6,few,TRBJ2-5,NA,CASSLAAGIAGTQYF,TGTGCCAGCAGCTTAGCCGCAGGGATCGCCGGGACCCAGTACTTC
TRBV7-2,NA,TRBJ2-2,TRBD1,CASSLAGQAGELFF,TGTGCCAGCAGCTTGGCCGGACAGGCCGGGGAGCTGTTTTTT
TRBV9,NA,TRBJ1-2,NA,CASSVEDSTNYGYTF,TGTGCCAGCAGCGTAGAGGACAGTACTAACTATGGCTACACCTTC
TRBV6-6,NA,TRBJ2-7,NA,CASTSGGGYEQYF,TGTGCCAGCACGTCCGGTGGAGGCTACGAGCAGTACTTC
TRBV27,NA,TRBJ2-1,TRBD2,CASSTLAGDRSDEQFF,TGTGCCAGCAGCACCCTAGCGGGAGATAGGTCCGATGAGCAGTTCTTC
TRBV6-5,NA,TRBJ1-5,NA,CASSPSIGQPQHF,TGTGCCAGCAGTCCCTCGATAGGGCAGCCCCAGCATTTT
TRBV14,NA,TRBJ1-2,NA,CASTSTPVHGYTF,TGTGCCAGCACCTCCACCCCGGTACATGGCTACACCTTC
TRBV30,NA,TRBJ2-1,TRBD2,CAWSSLAGSYNEQFF,TGTGCCTGGAGTTCACTAGCGGGATCCTACAATGAGCAGTTCTTC
TRBV5-6,NA,TRBJ2-1,TRBD2,CASSFSTLAGVHNEQFF,TGTGCCAGCAGCTTCTCAACACTAGCGGGGGTACACAATGAGCAGTTCTTC
TRBV5-1,NA,TRBJ2-3,NA,CASSRAGISADTQYF,TGCGCCAGCAGCCGGGCCGGGATTAGCGCAGATACGCAGTATTTT
TRBV6-5,NA,TRBJ2-3,TRBD2,CASSYAGGGGTDTQYF,TGTGCCAGCAGTTACGCTGGCGGGGGGGGCACAGATACGCAGTATTTT
TRBV6-1,once,TRBJ2-2,NA,CASSAGTDYHSTGELFF,TGTGCCAGCAGTGCCGGGACCGACTACCATTCCACCGGGGAGCTGTTTTTT
TRBV30,NA,TRBJ1-2,NA,CAWSVWPSAGF,TGTGCCTGGAGTGTTTGGCCCTCAGCGGGCTTC
TRBV6-5,NA,TRBJ2-2,TRBD2,CASRSTSFTGELFF,TGTGCCAGCAGATCGACTAGCTTCACCGGGGAGCTGTTTTTT
TRBV6-1,NA,TRBJ1-1,NA,CASSLQVNTEAFF,TGTGCCAGCAGTCTACAGGTGAACACTGAAGCTTTCTTT
TRBV2,NA,TRBJ2-7,NA,CASSEGQAQSYEQYF,TGTGCCAGCAGTGAGGGGCAGGCCCAGTCCTACGAGCAGTACTTC
TRBV5-4,once,TRBJ1-2,TRBD1,CASSPPMGQGLYGYTF,TGTGCCAGCAGCCCCCCGATGGGACAGGGCCTCTATGGCTACACCTTC
TRBV7-9,NA,TRBJ1-2,NA,CASSLTGSNYGYTF,TGTGCCAGCAGCCTCACCGGGTCGAACTATGGCTACACCTTC
TRBV2,NA,TRBJ2-2,NA,CASKANTGELFF,TGTGCCAGTAAGGCGAACACCGGGGAGCTGTTTTTT
TRBV7-9,NA,TRBJ2-3,TRBD2,CASSSPRTSGSTDTQYF,TGTGCCAGCAGCTCGCCCCGGACTAGCGGAAGCACAGATACGCAGTATTTT
TRBV2,NA,TRBJ2-2,TRBD1,CASNRGRNTGELFF,TGTGCCAGCAACAGGGGGCGGAACACCGGGGAGCTGTTTTTT
TRBV7-2,once,TRBJ1-1,NA,CASSRPGPSPYWF,TGTGCCAGCAGCCGGCCGGGACCCTCTCCGTATTGGTTT